Shown below are 20 T cell receptor beta chains from a single sample sequenced in a study of T cell responses to AZD1222 COVID-19 vaccine. Here immunoSEQ multiplex PCR was the method, and the copy in TCRdb shows in-frame clones only, minus some. The sample records around 140,000 clones, 85% to 90% being singletons. This sample comprised peripheral blood, obtained on day 0 of AZD1222 vaccination. The origin of the receptors is an adult in good health.

This clone has just one count. This chain connects TRBV21-1 to TRBJ2-1; the table's D call of TRBD2 was not tested on the DNA. TRBV21-1 is classified as a pseudogene. There are 15 residues in the CDR3. Here the CDR3 DNA reads TGTGCCAGCGACCTCGGGGGGTGCTCCTACAATGAGCAGTTCTTC. Its translation is CASDLGGCSYNEQFF.

The chain has TRBV2 and TRBJ1-5; 10 nucleotides align to TRBD1. The V gene end was trimmed by 2 bases and the J gene end by 2 bases; junction bases not matched to a gene: 6. There are 17 residues in the CDR3. Germline V lookup: CDR1 SNHLY, CDR2 FYNNEI. The CDR3 sequence: CASSELRTGGRNQPQHF. In DNA, the CDR3 is TGTGCCAGCAGTGAACTTAGGACAGGGGGGCGCAATCAGCCCCAGCATTTT.

The rearrangement uses TRBV27 and TRBJ2-3, with 14 bases matching TRBD2. V lost 5 bases to trimming and J lost 7 bases; unmatched junction nucleotides: 5. Germline loops: CDR1 MNHEY, CDR2 SMNVEV (reference sequence). There are 15 residues in the CDR3. This chain's CDR3 is CASSPRTSGRNTQYF. The CDR3 coding sequence is TGTGCCAGCAGTCCAAGGACTAGCGGGAGGAATACGCAGTATTTT.

The V call is TRBV6-4, the J call TRBJ1-2; no clear D gene. Between the trimmed V and J ends, which lost 0 bases and 7 bases, there was a span of 9 bases. There are 13 residues in the CDR3. From germline, CDR1 is MRHNA and CDR2 SNTAGT. The CDR3 DNA reads TGTGCCAGCAGTGACTCTGGCAGCCCTGGCTACACCTTC. Amino acid sequence: CASSDSGSPGYTF.

This rearrangement joins TRBV13 to TRBJ1-3; the match to TRBD1 covers 9 bases. Germline V lookup: CDR1 PRHDT, CDR2 FYEKMQ (reference sequence). This CDR3 spans 15 amino acids. V gave up 1 base and J gave up 4 bases; unmatched junction bases: 2. In DNA, the CDR3 is TGTGCCAGCAGCTTAGACAGGGGGCAAGGAAACACCATATATTTT. The encoded protein is CASSLDRGQGNTIYF.

DNA of the CDR3: TGTGCCAGCAGCCCACCCGGTAGGCAGCCAGCAACTAATGAAAAACTGTTTTTT. Amino acid sequence: CASSPPGRQPATNEKLFF. The genes are TRBV4-2 and TRBJ1-4; no clear D gene. CDR3 length: 18 amino acids. The germline V gene encodes CDR1 LGHNA and CDR2 YNFKEQ. Trimming removed 4 bases at V and 0 bases at J, with 18 bases between.

DNA of the CDR3: TGTGCCAGCAGCCCGACAGGGATAGACACTGAAGCTTTCTTT. Protein sequence: CASSPTGIDTEAFF. The chain has TRBV11-3 and TRBJ1-1, with 7 bases identical to TRBD1. J was trimmed by 3 bases and V by 5 bases; bases with no gene match: 6. The CDR3 length is 14 residues. CDR1 is SGHNT, CDR2 YENEEA, per germline.

The chain has TRBV5-1 and TRBJ1-4; no definite D call. This CDR3 is 13 amino acids long. The germline V gene has CDR1 SGHRS and CDR2 YFSETQ. Trimming removed 6 bases from V and 1 base from J, with 7 bases in between. The CDR3 loop reads CASTTGTNEKLFF. DNA for the CDR3: TGCGCCAGCACCACGGGAACTAATGAAAAACTGTTTTTT. Complete variable domain (other parts from reference TRBV5-1 and TRBJ1-4): KAGVTQTPRYLIKTRGQQVTLSCSPISGHRSVSWYQQTPGQGLQFLFEYFSETQRNKGNFPGRFSGRQFSNSRSEMNVSTLELGDSALYLCASTTGTNEKLFFGSGTQLSVL.

The gene calls are TRBV3-1 (or the pseudogene TRBV3-2) and TRBJ2-5, with TRBD2 matching over 7 bases. Germline lookup yields CDR1 LGHDT and CDR2 YNNKEL (reference sequence). Trimming took 5 bases from V and 2 from J; bases not matched to a gene: 8. CDR3 length equals 15 residues. The CDR3 DNA reads as TGTGCCAGCAGCTTCCTACGGGGGGATCAAGAGACCCAGTACTTC. Residues: CASSFLRGDQETQYF.

Points on this clone: Other DNA sequences in this specimen translate into the identical CDR3. The V and J genes are TRBV5-1 and TRBJ1-4; the D is unclear. This CDR3 contains 13 residues. V was trimmed by 0 bases and J by 7 bases, leaving 7 bases between them. Germline CDR1 and CDR2: SGHRS and YFSETQ. CDR3 region: CASSLVPGEKLFF. Written as DNA, the CDR3 is TGCGCCAGCAGCTTGGTCCCGGGTGAAAAACTGTTTTTT.

This chain links TRBV19 with TRBJ1-2; a weak D match, TRBD1 (6 bases). Germline V CDR1 and CDR2: LNHDA, SQIVND (reference sequence). V gave up 5 bases and J gave up 1 base, with 11 bases separating them. The CDR3 runs to 14 residues. DNA of the CDR3: TGTGCCAGTAGTTTGGGGGCGGGTAACTATGGCTACACCTTC. It codes for CASSLGAGNYGYTF.

The chain joins TRBV5-1 to TRBJ1-6; 8 bases line up with TRBD1. V shed 4 bases and J 7 bases; nucleotides not matched to a gene: 10. The CDR3 has 16 residues. Germline CDR1 SGHRS, CDR2 YFSETQ. CDR3 residues: CASSLRQGHQNSPLHF. The CDR3 DNA sequence: TGCGCCAGCAGCCTCAGACAGGGGCATCAGAATTCACCCCTCCACTTT.

The chain recombines TRBV6-1 with TRBJ1-2; D remains ambiguous. The CDR3 runs to 16 residues. Germline V gives CDR1 MNHNS, CDR2 SASEGT. V was pared by 4 bases and J by 6 bases, with 21 bases between. Here the CDR3 DNA reads TGTGCCAGCAGTGGCCCGGTGGAAGGGATGGAGAATGGCTACACCTTC. Protein sequence: CASSGPVEGMENGYTF.

This rearrangement joins TRBV6-5 to TRBJ1-1; 7 bases line up with TRBD1. Trimming took 5 bases from V and 6 from J; bases not matched to a gene: 12. The germline gives CDR1 MNHEY, CDR2 SVGAGI. This CDR3 spans 15 amino acids. The CDR3 region has the DNA TGTGCCAGCAGTCTGACGGTGACAGGGATAGCTGAAGCTTTCTTT. This translates into CASSLTVTGIAEAFF.

This chain uses TRBV24-1 with TRBJ1-2, with 11 bases lining up with TRBD1. The CDR3 totals 15 residues. Germline lookup yields CDR1 KGHDR and CDR2 SFDVKD. Losses at the gene ends were 3 bases for V and 2 bases for J; bases not matched to a gene: 1. The CDR3 loop is CATSDRTGGNYGYTF. The CDR3 DNA reads as TGTGCCACCAGTGATCGGACAGGGGGCAACTATGGCTACACCTTC.

This clone showed up just once. The V and J genes are TRBV28 and TRBJ2-2, with a tentative D call TRBD1 (6 bases). Trimming cost V 6 bases and J 0 bases, with 14 bases left between them. The CDR3 is 16 amino acids. Germline V CDR1 and CDR2: MDHEN, SYDVKM. CDR3 loop: CASRNEQGSNTGELFF. DNA of the CDR3: TGTGCCAGCAGGAACGAACAGGGCTCGAACACCGGGGAGCTGTTTTTT.

On this clone itself: At the DNA level, this CDR3 is encoded by other sequences in the same sample as well. This rearrangement joins TRBV19 to TRBJ1-5, with D perhaps TRBD1 (6 bases). Trimming took off 5 bases at V and 2 bases at J, with 10 bases between the two ends. In germline, CDR1 is LNHDA, CDR2 SQIVND (reference sequence). The CDR3 is 14 amino acids. Here the CDR3 reads CASSGGWGNQPQHF. CDR3 DNA: TGTGCCAGTAGTGGGGGCTGGGGCAATCAGCCCCAGCATTTT.

The chain links TRBV18 to TRBJ1-2; 8 bases line up with TRBD1. Unmatched junction bases numbered 8, after V lost 3 bases and J lost 5 bases. This CDR3 has 15 amino acids. Germline lookup yields CDR1 KGHSH and CDR2 LQKENI. CDR3: CASSPTGQGLYGYTF. CDR3 nucleotides: TGTGCCAGCTCACCTACCGGACAGGGACTATATGGCTACACCTTC.

The chain joins TRBV7-2 to TRBJ1-2; the D gene is possibly TRBD1 (6 bases). Between the trimmed V and J ends, which lost 6 bases and 6 bases, there was a span of 20 bases. This CDR3 is 15 amino acids long. Germline V gene lookup returns CDR1 SGHTA and CDR2 FQGNSA. The chain's CDR3 is CASSFPGHDLDGYTF. As DNA, the CDR3 is TGTGCCAGCAGTTTTCCGGGACACGATCTGGATGGCTACACCTTC.

This chain links TRBV12-3 or TRBV12-4 with TRBJ1-2, with D possibly TRBD1 on 5 matching bases. V was pared by 6 bases and J by 2 bases, with 7 bases between. The CDR3 is 12 amino acids. The CDR3: CASSRVNYGYTF. The DNA for the CDR3 is TGTGCCAGCAGCAGGGTGAACTATGGCTACACCTTC.